This TCR beta chain was found in a study of Ad26.COV2.S vaccination and SARS-CoV-2 variants. The germline V gene has CDR1 SEHNR and CDR2 FQNEAQ (reference sequence). The CDR3 length is 14 residues. With 6 bases removed from V and 5 bases from J, the gap between germline ends came to 16 bases. TCRdb's copy holds only in-frame clones and misses some; the assay was immunoSEQ multiplex PCR. The repertoire holds just over 350,000 clones, with about 90% as singletons. Comments on this clone: Its cognate antigen is unknown.

Whole-study results and caveats: Higher spike-specific TCR breadth was found in vaccine recipients than in placebo recipients. Researchers reported similar non-spike TCR breadth in vaccine and placebo recipients. The authors reported substantial breadth in spike-specific CD8+ and CD4+ T cell responses after vaccination. Measurements of TCR breadth and depth may have given underestimates of the total T cell responses.

The chain uses TRBV7-9 and TRBJ1-1; D possibly corresponds to TRBD1 (6 bases). The clonotype was recovered from a human donor who had recovered from COVID-19. This material consisted of peripheral blood, taken after recovery from COVID-19. CDR3 sequence reads: CASRHAIGQTEAFF. The CDR3 DNA is TGTGCCAGCAGACACGCCATCGGACAGACTGAAGCTTTCTTT. Full variable domain (rest looked up from reference TRBV7-9 and TRBJ1-1): DTGVSQNPRHKITKRGQNVTFRCDPISEHNRLYWYRQTLGQGPEFLTYFQNEAQLEKSRLLSDRFSAERPKGSFSTLEIQRTEQGDSAMYLCASRHAIGQTEAFFGQGTRLTVV.